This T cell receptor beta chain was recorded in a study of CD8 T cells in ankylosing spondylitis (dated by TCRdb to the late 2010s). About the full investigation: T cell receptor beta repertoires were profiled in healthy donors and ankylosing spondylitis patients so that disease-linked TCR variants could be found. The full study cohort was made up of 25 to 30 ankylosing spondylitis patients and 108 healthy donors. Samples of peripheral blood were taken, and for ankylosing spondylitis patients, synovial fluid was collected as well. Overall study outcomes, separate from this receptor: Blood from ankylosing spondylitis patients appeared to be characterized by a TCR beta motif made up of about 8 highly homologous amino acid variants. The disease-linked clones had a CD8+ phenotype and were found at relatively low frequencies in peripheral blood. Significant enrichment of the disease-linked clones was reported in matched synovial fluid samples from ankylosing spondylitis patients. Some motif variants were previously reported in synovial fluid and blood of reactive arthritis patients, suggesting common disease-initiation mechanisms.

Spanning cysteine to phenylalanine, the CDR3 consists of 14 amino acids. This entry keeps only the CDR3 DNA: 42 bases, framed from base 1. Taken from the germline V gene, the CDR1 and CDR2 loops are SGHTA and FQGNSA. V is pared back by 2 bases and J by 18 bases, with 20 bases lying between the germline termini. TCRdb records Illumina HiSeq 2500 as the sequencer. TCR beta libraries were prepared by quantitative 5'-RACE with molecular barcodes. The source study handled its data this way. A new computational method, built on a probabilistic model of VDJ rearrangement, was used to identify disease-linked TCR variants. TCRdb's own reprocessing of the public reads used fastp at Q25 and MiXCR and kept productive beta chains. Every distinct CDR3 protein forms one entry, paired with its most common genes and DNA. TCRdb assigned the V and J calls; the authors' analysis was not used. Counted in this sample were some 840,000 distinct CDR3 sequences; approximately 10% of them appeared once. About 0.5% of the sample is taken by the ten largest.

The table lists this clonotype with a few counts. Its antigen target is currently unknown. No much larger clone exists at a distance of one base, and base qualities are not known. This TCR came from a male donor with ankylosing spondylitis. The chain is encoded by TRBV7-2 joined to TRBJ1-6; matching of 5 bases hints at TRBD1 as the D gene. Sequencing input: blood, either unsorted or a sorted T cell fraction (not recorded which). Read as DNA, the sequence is TGTGCCAGCAGCTTATTAGGGGCCAGTGGTCTTTCCCACTTT. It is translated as CASSLLGASGLSHF. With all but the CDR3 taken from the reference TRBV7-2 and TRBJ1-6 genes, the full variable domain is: GAGVSQSPSNKVTEKGKDVELRCDPISGHTALYWYRQSLGQGLEFLIYFQGNSAPDKSGLPSDRFSAERTGGSVSTLTIQRTQQEDSAVYLCASSLLGASGLSHFGNGTRLTVT.